Below, 11 T cell receptor beta chains from the same sample are listed, as sequenced in a study of blood T cell repertoires in COVID-19. Clones were read by immunoSEQ multiplex PCR, and TCRdb kept only the in-frame ones, dropping some. The sample holds 95,000 to 100,000 clones, about 85% seen once. What was sequenced was peripheral blood. The receptors were sampled from a woman in her 70s with active or convalescent COVID-19.

This clone was picked up one time. This chain connects TRBV19 to TRBJ1-2; 10 bases line up with TRBD1. V gave up 5 bases and J gave up 1 base; unmatched junction bases: 7. The CDR3 covers 16 residues. In germline, CDR1 is LNHDA, CDR2 SQIVND (reference sequence). Here the CDR3 reads CASSRDRGSFNYGYTF. The CDR3 bases are TGTGCCAGTAGTCGGGACAGGGGTTCCTTTAACTATGGCTACACCTTC. The complete variable domain, with remaining parts taken from reference TRBV19 and TRBJ1-2, reads DGGITQSPKYLFRKEGQNVTLSCEQNLNHDAMYWYRQDPGQGLRLIYYSQIVNDFQKGDIAEGYSVSREKKESFPLTVTSAQKNPTAFYLCASSRDRGSFNYGYTFGSGTRLTVV.

This chain links TRBV20-1 with TRBJ1-5, with D uncertain. This CDR3 has 11 amino acids. Trimming stripped 6 bases from V and 11 bases from J, with 14 bases between. Germline-derived CDR1 and CDR2 are DFQATT and SNEGSKA (reference sequence). CDR3 amino acids: CSALRSPAQHF. CDR3 DNA sequence: TGCAGTGCCTTGCGGTCTCCGGCCCAGCATTTT.

V usage is TRBV5-1 and J usage is TRBJ2-2; TRBD2 aligns across 12 bases. J lost 2 bases, V lost 4 bases, and 3 bases had no gene match. The CDR3 totals 16 residues. CDR1 SGHRS and CDR2 YFSETQ come from the germline V gene. This CDR3 is CASSPTSGSNTGELFF. The CDR3, as DNA: TGCGCCAGCAGCCCGACTAGCGGGAGTAACACCGGGGAGCTGTTTTTT.

The chain uses TRBV4-2 and TRBJ1-2; 7 bases match TRBD1. Germline CDR1 LGHNA, CDR2 YNFKEQ. V lost 3 bases, J lost 4 bases, and 11 bases stayed unmatched. This CDR3 has 16 amino acids. As DNA, the CDR3 is TGTGCCAGCAGCCAGGGTTCCGGGACAGATACCTATGGCTACACCTTC. This encodes CASSQGSGTDTYGYTF.

This clone was found once. V and J are TRBV19 and TRBJ1-5; a possible D gene is TRBD1 (5 bases). Trimming left V 7 bases short and J 6 bases short, with 16 bases between. This CDR3 is built from 14 residues. Germline assignment: CDR1 LNHDA and CDR2 SQIVND (reference sequence). CDR3 nucleotides: TGTGCCAGTAAAGGCAGGGATGGTGTTCAGCCCCAGCATTTT. Translating gives CASKGRDGVQPQHF.

V and J are TRBV5-1 and TRBJ2-1, with 11 bases that match TRBD2. Germline V gene lookup returns CDR1 SGHRS and CDR2 YFSETQ. CDR3 length equals 17 residues. Trimming cost V 0 bases and J 9 bases; bases outside gene matches: 11. DNA of the CDR3: TGCGCCAGCAGCTTGGAACCTATAGCGGGGGGGCCGCTTGAGCAGTTCTTC. It yields the protein CASSLEPIAGGPLEQFF. Together with reference TRBV5-1 and TRBJ2-1, the CDR3 gives the full variable domain: KAGVTQTPRYLIKTRGQQVTLSCSPISGHRSVSWYQQTPGQGLQFLFEYFSETQRNKGNFPGRFSGRQFSNSRSEMNVSTLELGDSALYLCASSLEPIAGGPLEQFFGPGTRLTVL.

The chain has TRBV6-6 and TRBJ2-5; TRBD1 matches 7 bases. With V trimmed by 3 bases and J by 1 base, 2 bases remained unmatched. The germline gives CDR1 MNHNY, CDR2 SVGAGI (reference sequence). The CDR3 is made up of 14 amino acids. The CDR3 is CASSYRDSQETQYF. The CDR3 DNA reads as TGTGCCAGCAGTTATCGGGACAGCCAAGAGACCCAGTACTTC.

The genes are TRBV2 and TRBJ1-5, with D possibly TRBD1 on 5 matching bases. Trimming shortened V by 3 bases and J by 5 bases, and 11 bases separated the two germline ends. Per the germline V gene, CDR1 is SNHLY and CDR2 is FYNNEI. CDR3 length: 14 residues. In nucleotides, the CDR3 is TGTGCCAGCAGTGAGCGGACATTCTATCAGCCCCAGCATTTT. It translates to CASSERTFYQPQHF.

This clone was detected only once. This rearrangement joins TRBV19 to TRBJ2-1; TRBD1 aligns across 10 bases. The CDR3 is made up of 16 amino acids. Per germline, CDR1 LNHDA and CDR2 SQIVND (reference sequence). The junction had 8 bases not matched to a gene; V was cut back by 6 bases and J by 3 bases. The chain's CDR3 is CASRTRTGGSYNEQFF. In nucleotides, the CDR3 is TGTGCCAGTAGGACCAGGACAGGGGGAAGCTACAATGAGCAGTTCTTC.

The V gene is TRBV19, the J gene TRBJ2-3, with D possibly being TRBD2 (5 bases). V was clipped by 1 base and J by 2 bases, with 13 bases between them. Germline V CDR1 and CDR2: LNHDA, SQIVND (reference sequence). The CDR3 is made up of 16 amino acids. The CDR3 DNA reads TGTGCCAGTAGTATAGGTGGGAGTTCTGTCACAGATACGCAGTATTTT. Its translation: CASSIGGSSVTDTQYF.

V and J are TRBV6-5 and TRBJ1-1, with 9 positions matching TRBD1. The CDR3 consists of 15 residues. The germline V gene has CDR1 MNHEY and CDR2 SVGAGI. J was trimmed by 1 base and V by 4 bases; bases with no gene match: 4. CDR3 sequence reads: CASSSQGAKNTEAFF. CDR3 bases: TGTGCCAGCAGTTCACAGGGGGCTAAGAACACTGAAGCTTTCTTT.